This TCR beta chain is drawn from a study of CD8 T cells in Susac syndrome. A quantity of about 0.5 to 1 ug RNA underwent reverse transcription using random hexamers. Amplification of TCR beta CDR3 by immunoSEQ multiplex PCR spanned 54 Vbeta and 13 Jbeta. TCRdb independently ran MiXCR on the immunoSEQ multiplex PCR reads; one entry per CDR3 protein. The sample holds about 180,000 distinct CDR3 sequences, under 95% seen once. CDR3 size: 16 residues. The germline V gene has CDR1 DFQATT and CDR2 SNEGSKA (reference sequence). The J segment lost 5 bases and the V segment lost 4 bases, leaving 8 bases of the junction unmatched.

The clonotype originates from a human donor with Susac syndrome. The chain employs TRBV20-1 and TRBJ2-3; 14 positions agree with TRBD2. The sample was CD4+ T cells from PBMCs. The CDR3 loop reads CSANRLAGGHIDTQYF. Here the CDR3 DNA reads TGCAGTGCTAACCGACTAGCGGGGGGGCATATAGATACGCAGTATTTT.